The clone carrying this T cell receptor beta chain was counted a single time. This CDR3 spans 18 amino acids. V lost 0 bases and J 4 bases, leaving 19 bases between the germline ends. These data belong to a study of blood T cell repertoires in COVID-19. Assignments of participants to cohorts depended upon their own reported clinical history. Measured with immunoSEQ multiplex PCR; TCRdb has only the in-frame clones, and not every one. Counted here are around 140,000 clones, about 86% occurring once; the ten biggest clones make up 2.4%. Sequencing input: PBMCs or T cells enriched from blood (not recorded which). The receptor was isolated from a man aged 35-49 years with acute COVID-19. The chain employs TRBV23-1 and TRBJ1-5, with D possibly being TRBD1 (5 bases). TRBV23-1 is identified as an open reading frame with a role that is uncertain. The CDR3 protein is CASSQSGSRGRGNQPQHF. The DNA for the CDR3 is TGCGCCAGCAGTCAATCAGGTTCGCGGGGCCGGGGGAATCAGCCCCAGCATTTT.